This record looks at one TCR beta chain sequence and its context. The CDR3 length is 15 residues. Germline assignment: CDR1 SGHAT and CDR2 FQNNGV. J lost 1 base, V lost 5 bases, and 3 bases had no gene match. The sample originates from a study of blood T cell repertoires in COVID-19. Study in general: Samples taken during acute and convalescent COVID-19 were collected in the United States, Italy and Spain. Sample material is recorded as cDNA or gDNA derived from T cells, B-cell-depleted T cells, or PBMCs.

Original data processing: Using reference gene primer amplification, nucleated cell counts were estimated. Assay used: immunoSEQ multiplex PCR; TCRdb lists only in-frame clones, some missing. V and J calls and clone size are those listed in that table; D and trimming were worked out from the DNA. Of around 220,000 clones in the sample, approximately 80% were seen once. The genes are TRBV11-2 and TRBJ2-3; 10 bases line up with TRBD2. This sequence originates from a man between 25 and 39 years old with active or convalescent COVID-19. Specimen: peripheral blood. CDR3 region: CASSTGTSGTDTQYF. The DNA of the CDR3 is TGTGCCAGCAGCACCGGGACTAGCGGCACAGATACGCAGTATTTT.